This record concerns one T cell receptor (beta chain) sequence. The sample is drawn from a study of blood T cell repertoires in COVID-19. Original handling: Using reference gene primer amplification, nucleated cell counts were estimated. Some clones are missing from TCRdb's copy, which holds only in-frame ones; the method was immunoSEQ multiplex PCR. For V, J and clone size, that table is used; D and trimming come from the DNA. The sample includes some 130,000 clones, about three quarters seen only once; the top ten take less than 15%. Germline loops: CDR1 ENHRY, CDR2 SYGVKD. V gave up 4 bases and J gave up 8 bases, with 14 bases separating them. This CDR3 region has 13 residues.

Material for sequencing was peripheral blood. This clonotype originated in a man older than 75 with acute or convalescent COVID-19. The chain combines TRBV10-3 with TRBJ1-2; unclear D gene. This CDR3 reads CAISGFQNGGYTF. In DNA form, the CDR3 reads TGTGCCATCAGTGGCTTTCAAAATGGCGGCTACACCTTC.